This TCR beta chain stems from a study of regulatory T cells in long-lasting Graves disease. Germline V gene lookup returns CDR1 LGHDT and CDR2 YNNKEL (reference sequence). Unmatched junction bases numbered 7, after V lost 4 bases and J lost 2 bases. The CDR3 extends over 15 amino acids. Building of the TCR beta libraries involved iRepertoire HTBI primers and Arm-PCR of CDR3 regions. TCRdb processed the multiplex PCR reads anew with MiXCR; each CDR3 protein has one entry. The data contain about 530,000 distinct CDR3 sequences, about 16% of them singletons. Time point of the sample: newly diagnosed GD, antithyroid drugs for less than 3 months. With RNA extracted from PBMCs as input, the TCR library was made. Study findings and constraints: Persistent patients shared more public clonotypes (approximately 2,700) than newly diagnosed patients (about 1,000). TCR diversity was lower in persistent than newly diagnosed Graves' disease. It is possible that accuracy was reduced by the small size of the sample.

The sample holds many counts of this clonotype. Its matching antigen is unknown. The same sample was also used in a study of T cells in Graves' hyperthyroidism and ophthalmopathy.

The chain combines TRBV3-1 with TRBJ2-7; 8 bases align to TRBD1. Sequences were derived from peripheral blood mononuclear cells (PBMCs), sampled at new diagnosis, from a patient treated with antithyroid drugs. The source of this sequence is a woman in her forties or fifties with Graves disease. CDR3 amino acids: CASSLGTGGAYEQYF. The DNA for the CDR3 is TGTGCCAGCAGCCTGGGGACAGGCGGGGCCTACGAGCAGTACTTC.